A selection of T cell receptor beta chains follows, all from one sample in a study of shared clonotypes between healthy human individuals. Here immunoSEQ multiplex PCR was the method, and the copy in TCRdb shows in-frame clones only, minus some. The sample contains 1,500,000 or so clones, 98% of which appear only once. The sample was naive CD4+ T cells sorted from blood. These receptors all come from a man aged 30 to 45 in good health. The CDR3 runs from the conserved cysteine through the conserved F or W. The D gene is left open where the match is weak. Rows give clone size only sometimes, using once, few, many, or a class for an expanded clone.

cdr3_length	v_call	clone_size	j_call	d_call	cdr3_nt	cdr3_aa
13	TRBV18	NA	TRBJ2-5	NA	TGTGCCAGCTCACCAACAATTGAAGAGAACCAGTACTTC	CASSPTIEENQYF
12	TRBV5-4	NA	TRBJ2-2	NA	TGTGCCAGCAGCTTTTTCTCCGGGGAGCTGTTTTTT	CASSFFSGELFF
13	TRBV10-3	NA	TRBJ2-1	TRBD2	TGTGCCATCAGTGGGACTAGCGGAAATGAGCAGTTCTTC	CAISGTSGNEQFF
14	TRBV19	NA	TRBJ2-7	TRBD1	TGTGCCAGTAGCCTCAGGGGGCGATCCTACGAGCAGTACTTC	CASSLRGRSYEQYF
17	TRBV10-3	NA	TRBJ2-4	NA	TGTGCCATCAGTGAGTCGGAAGGTCAAGGGGCCAAAAACATTCAGTACTTC	CAISESEGQGAKNIQYF
14	TRBV30	NA	TRBJ2-7	TRBD2	TGTGCCTGGTCCCCGGGACTAGCGGGTTACGAGCAGTACTTC	CAWSPGLAGYEQYF
12	TRBV28	NA	TRBJ2-2	NA	TGTGCCAGCAGCTACTCTACCGGGGAGCTGTTTTTT	CASSYSTGELFF
17	TRBV28	NA	TRBJ1-2	TRBD1	TGTGCCAGCAGTTTAAGATTTCTAGGACAGGGACGCGGTGGCTACACCTTC	CASSLRFLGQGRGGYTF
15	TRBV7-9	NA	TRBJ1-4	NA	TGTGCCAGCAGCTTACGGGGCGCGGGTAATGAAAAACTGTTTTTT	CASSLRGAGNEKLFF
16	TRBV30	NA	TRBJ2-1	NA	TGTGCCTGGAGTGGTCCTCGTTCGCGGGATTTTGACGAGCAGTTCTTC	CAWSGPRSRDFDEQFF
13	TRBV27	NA	TRBJ1-5	NA	TGTGCCAGCAGTTTAACTTGGAATCAGCCCCAGCATTTT	CASSLTWNQPQHF
13	TRBV28	NA	TRBJ2-3	TRBD2	TGTGCCAGCAGGACCCGACGACTAGCCACGCAGTATTTT	CASRTRRLATQYF
17	TRBV7-6	NA	TRBJ2-7	TRBD2	TGTGCCAGCAGCACCCTGGGACTAGCGGGAATCAGCTACGAGCAGTACTTC	CASSTLGLAGISYEQYF
12	TRBV6-6	few	TRBJ2-5	NA	TGTGCCAGCAGTTACTCGAGAGAGACCCAGTACTTC	CASSYSRETQYF
11	TRBV20-1	NA	TRBJ2-1	NA	TGCAGTGCTAGACTAGTCGGTGAGCAGTTCTTC	CSARLVGEQFF